This T cell receptor (beta chain) appears in the sequencing data of a study of T cells in pancreatic ductal adenocarcinoma. Broader study findings: Tumor samples had fewer productive templates and roughly 7.3-fold fewer unique clonotypes than blood.

The CDR3 is 11 residues long. Germline assignment: CDR1 SEHNR and CDR2 FQNEAQ (reference sequence). V lost 11 bases to trimming and J lost 0 bases, with 7 bases between them. To note about this clone: Its antigen remains unknown.

Measured with immunoSEQ multiplex PCR; TCRdb has only the in-frame clones, and not every one. The data hold about 5,200 clones, with roughly 88% observed a single time. The selected patients with pancreatic ductal adenocarcinoma had surgery but no neoadjuvant therapy. This TCR came from a human donor with pancreatic ductal adenocarcinoma. V gene TRBV7-9 combines with J gene TRBJ1-1; D not resolved. Input material: pancreatic tumor tissue. The CDR3 coding sequence is TGTGCCGCTATATTGAACACTGAAGCTTTCTTT. Its protein product is CAAILNTEAFF.